Below, one T cell receptor beta chain is given with its context. The CDR3 is 11 amino acids. This sample was taken from a study of T-cell memory formation after mild COVID-19. For the study at large: TCR clusters largely stayed donor specific.

TCRdb passed the 5' RACE reads through MiXCR, listing each CDR3 protein once. The profile shows around 260,000 distinct CDR3 sequences, under 20% of them singletons. Sequenced material: PBMCs or a T cell subset sorted from them (not recorded which). The clonotype comes from a man in his late teens or twenties who had mild COVID-19 (a few samples of this study predate the infection). Cell type and time point are not known. V is TRBV12-2 and J is TRBJ1-1. TRBV12-2 is termed a pseudogene. Written as DNA, the CDR3 is TGTGCAAGTCGCCACAACACTGAAGCTTTCTTT. Translation gives CASRHNTEAFF.